This T cell receptor (beta chain) stems from a study of T cell responses to AZD1222 COVID-19 vaccine. Comments on this clone: Its antigen is undetermined.

Study-wide points: White British donors predominated, females outnumbered males, and clonal diversity was possibly underestimated. Unmutated variant regions are reportedly the target of nearly half of TCRs that are spike-specific. It was only after the peak T cell response that any repertoires were sampled.

This CDR3 region has 18 residues. Germline CDR1 and CDR2: LGHNA and YNFKEQ. Unmatched junction bases numbered 14, after V lost 0 bases and J lost 4 bases. Generated by immunoSEQ multiplex PCR, the TCRdb table keeps only in-frame clones and is missing some. The repertoire consists of over 130,000 clones, with 92% occurring once and the leading ten covering approximately 9%. The chain employs TRBV4-2 and TRBJ1-1, with 7 nucleotides matching TRBD1. The sequence was obtained from an adult who received the AZD1222 COVID-19 vaccine. Material: peripheral blood, obtained 28 days after the second AZD1222 dose. For the CDR3, the DNA is TGTGCCAGCAGCCAAGAGGCCGGAGGGGGCCTGGGGGGCACTGAAGCTTTCTTT. Translation gives CASSQEAGGGLGGTEAFF.